This is a list of T cell receptor beta chains from one sample in a study of T cells in Graves' hyperthyroidism and ophthalmopathy. Via MiXCR, TCRdb re-called the multiplex PCR reads, giving one row per CDR3 protein. In the table there are about 500,000 distinct CDR3 sequences, over 15% of which are singletons. The sequencing input was blood. The receptors stem from a woman aged 18-29 years with Graves' hyperthyroidism. Both conserved end residues are part of each CDR3. A D gene is named only where the DNA matches it firmly. Size is stated for part of the rows, as once, few or many counts, or as a class when the clone is expanded.

clone size	V gene	D gene	J gene	CDR3 protein	CDR3 DNA
few	TRBV5-5	TRBD1	TRBJ1-2	CASSSTSPGTGPYGYTF	TGTGCCAGCAGCTCCACCTCCCCCGGGACAGGGCCCTATGGCTACACCTTC
few	TRBV2	NA	TRBJ2-4	CASSKRTVAKNIQYF	TGTGCCAGCAGCAAAAGGACGGTAGCCAAAAACATTCAGTACTTC
few	TRBV2	NA	TRBJ1-3	CASSQGHLSGNTIYF	TGTGCCAGCTCTCAAGGGCACCTCTCTGGAAACACCATATATTTT
many	TRBV15	NA	TRBJ2-1	CATSMGAGPYNEQFF	TGTGCCACCAGCATGGGGGCCGGACCCTACAATGAGCAGTTCTTC
once	TRBV5-1	NA	TRBJ2-5	CASSLVGHTQETQYF	TGCGCCAGCAGCTTGGTAGGCCATACCCAAGAGACCCAGTACTTC
many	TRBV20-1	TRBD1	TRBJ2-5	CSAPRTGWWEETQYF	TGCAGTGCTCCGCGGACAGGGTGGTGGGAAGAGACCCAGTACTTC
few	TRBV20-1	TRBD1	TRBJ2-3	CSVPLTGSTDTQYF	TGCAGTGTCCCCCTGACAGGGAGCACAGATACGCAGTATTTT
many	TRBV3-1	TRBD2	TRBJ2-1	CASRSGGYNEQFF	TGTGCCAGCCGTAGCGGGGGTTACAATGAGCAGTTCTTC
many	TRBV12-3/TRBV12-4	NA	TRBJ2-7	CASSLARIPASSYEQYF	TGTGCCAGCAGTTTAGCGCGGATCCCGGCCAGCTCCTACGAGCAGTACTTC
NA	TRBV19	NA	TRBJ2-5	CASSYSDYQETQYF	TGTGCCAGTAGTTATTCCGACTACCAAGAGACCCAGTACTTC
many	TRBV2	NA	TRBJ1-2	CASRYQGVYGYTF	TGTGCCAGCAGATACCAGGGAGTGTATGGCTACACCTTC
few	TRBV7-2	NA	TRBJ1-5	CASSLDTWPGRQPQHF	TGTGCCAGCAGCTTAGATACTTGGCCAGGGAGACAGCCCCAGCATTTT
many	TRBV20-1	TRBD1	TRBJ2-3	CSARTGGDTQYF	TGCAGTGCAAGGACAGGGGGGGATACGCAGTATTTT
many	TRBV6-2/TRBV6-3	TRBD1	TRBJ1-1	CASSYYRGIGTEAFF	TGTGCCAGCAGTTATTACAGGGGAATAGGAACTGAAGCTTTCTTT
many	TRBV15	NA	TRBJ2-1	CATSSEGRGYNEQFF	TGTGCCACCAGCAGTGAAGGCAGGGGCTACAATGAGCAGTTCTTC
few	TRBV24-1	TRBD2	TRBJ2-3	CATSDLHGGGRADTQYF	TGTGCCACCAGTGATTTGCACGGAGGCGGGAGAGCAGATACGCAGTATTTT
many	TRBV5-1	TRBD2	TRBJ2-3	CASSKSGRATDTQYF	TGCGCCAGCAGCAAAAGCGGGAGGGCCACAGATACGCAGTATTTT
few	TRBV19	TRBD2	TRBJ2-1	CASSILAGVVYNEQFF	TGTGCCAGTAGTATACTAGCGGGAGTTGTCTACAATGAGCAGTTCTTC
many	TRBV11-2	NA	TRBJ2-7	CASSFGGSAYEQYF	TGTGCCAGCAGCTTCGGGGGTAGCGCCTACGAGCAGTACTTC
NA	TRBV5-4	TRBD2	TRBJ2-2	CASSFRGRGRELFF	TGTGCCAGCAGCTTTCGCGGGAGGGGCAGGGAGCTGTTTTTT
few	TRBV18	TRBD1	TRBJ1-2	CASSRRDRGDYGYTF	TGTGCCAGCTCACGAAGGGACAGGGGTGACTATGGCTACACCTTC
NA	TRBV5-6	NA	TRBJ1-3	CASSVDSVGNTIYF	TGTGCCAGCAGCGTGGACTCGGTGGGAAACACCATATATTTT
few	TRBV2	TRBD1	TRBJ2-2	CASSSDRGNTGELFF	TGTGCCAGCAGTTCGGACAGGGGGAACACCGGGGAGCTGTTTTTT
NA	TRBV12-5	NA	TRBJ1-5	CASGLTEYQPQHF	TGTGCTAGTGGTTTGACAGAATATCAGCCCCAGCATTTT
NA	TRBV2	NA	TRBJ1-5	CASSPQGIQPQHF	TGTGCCAGCAGCCCTCAGGGGATCCAGCCCCAGCATTTT
NA	TRBV18	NA	TRBJ1-2	CASSRNKNYGYTF	TGTGCCAGCTCACGTAACAAGAACTATGGCTACACCTTC
NA	TRBV20-1	NA	TRBJ2-1	CSAGRQTEQFF	TGCAGTGCGGGGAGACAGACAGAGCAGTTCTTC
many	TRBV24-1	NA	TRBJ1-4	CATNRAPGTNEKLFF	TGTGCCACCAATCGGGCCCCAGGAACTAATGAAAAACTGTTTTTT
few	TRBV6-1	NA	TRBJ1-1	CASTPTPNTEAFF	TGTGCCAGCACCCCGACCCCGAACACTGAAGCTTTCTTT
many	TRBV7-9	NA	TRBJ2-7	CASSPGSSRDYEQYF	TGTGCCAGCAGCCCCGGATCCTCTCGGGACTACGAGCAGTACTTC
many	TRBV7-6	NA	TRBJ2-3	CASSLEGGGNTQYF	TGTGCCAGCAGCCTAGAGGGTGGGGGAAATACGCAGTATTTT
NA	TRBV18	NA	TRBJ1-1	CASFLFSNTEAFF	TGTGCCAGCTTCTTATTCTCGAACACTGAAGCTTTCTTT
few	TRBV10-2	NA	TRBJ2-3	CASSEWSPRGDTQYF	TGCGCCAGCAGTGAATGGTCCCCCAGAGGAGATACGCAGTATTTT
many	TRBV3-1	TRBD1	TRBJ1-6	CASRDRGSNSPLHF	TGTGCCAGCAGAGACAGGGGATCAAATTCACCCCTCCACTTT
many	TRBV7-9	NA	TRBJ2-5	CASSSGPQGLKETQYF	TGTGCCAGCAGCTCAGGCCCCCAGGGCCTAAAGGAGACCCAGTACTTC
NA	TRBV5-1	NA	TRBJ2-3	CASSKSGEGSTDTQYF	TGCGCCAGCAGCAAATCAGGGGAAGGAAGCACAGATACGCAGTATTTT
NA	TRBV30	TRBD1	TRBJ2-3	CAWSVRDRVTDTQYF	TGTGCCTGGAGTGTAAGGGACAGGGTCACAGATACGCAGTATTTT
NA	TRBV7-8	NA	TRBJ2-1	CASGSAGNEQFF	TGTGCCAGCGGATCAGCCGGAAATGAGCAGTTCTTC
many	TRBV20-1	TRBD1	TRBJ1-5	CSARGGDRMRNQPQHF	TGCAGTGCTAGAGGGGGGGACAGGATGCGCAATCAGCCCCAGCATTTT
NA	TRBV15	NA	TRBJ1-2	CATSRDAGPDGYTF	TGTGCCACCAGCAGAGATGCGGGCCCCGATGGCTACACCTTC
many	TRBV3-1	NA	TRBJ2-7	CASSQAQGLGEQYF	TGTGCCAGCAGCCAAGCTCAGGGGTTGGGCGAGCAGTACTTC
many	TRBV12-3/TRBV12-4	NA	TRBJ2-7	CASSFIQGHEQYF	TGTGCCAGCAGTTTTATCCAGGGGCACGAGCAGTACTTC
many	TRBV7-2	TRBD1	TRBJ2-2	CASSLERTGGREGELFF	TGTGCCAGCAGCTTAGAGAGGACAGGGGGTAGAGAAGGGGAGCTGTTTTTT
many	TRBV11-2	TRBD1	TRBJ2-1	CASSIRTGGFYNEQFF	TGTGCCAGCAGCATCCGGACAGGGGGTTTCTACAATGAGCAGTTCTTC
many	TRBV7-9	TRBD2	TRBJ2-4	CASSLVAGYKNIQYF	TGTGCCAGCAGCTTAGTAGCGGGGTACAAAAACATTCAGTACTTC
NA	TRBV19	TRBD1	TRBJ2-5	CASSKDRVETQYF	TGTGCCAGTAGTAAGGACAGGGTGGAGACCCAGTACTTC
few	TRBV20-1	NA	TRBJ1-5	CSARAGLRQPQHF	TGCAGTGCTAGAGCAGGGCTCAGGCAGCCCCAGCATTTT